A single sample is the source of the 18 T cell receptor beta chains below, sequenced in a study of vaccination effects on CD4 cells after COVID-19. Antigen-specific CD4+ T cells expanded by the ViraFEST assay with viral peptide pools were then sequenced. CD4+ T cells were isolated after around 9 days of culture. The participants, recipients of two vaccine doses, got either BNT162b2 or mRNA-1273. Their specific antigens are unknown. TCRdb keeps only in-frame clones here, not all; method: immunoSEQ multiplex PCR. The sample contains around 33,000 clones, over 55% of which appear only once. The sequencing here drew on CD4+ T cells from PBMCs cultured with SARS-CoV-2 spike peptides, taken after COVID-19 vaccination. Receptor source: a human donor who received a COVID-19 vaccine.

This chain links TRBV20-1 with TRBJ1-2; D not certain. Trimming took 3 bases from V and 3 from J, leaving 8 bases between them. This CDR3 has 12 residues. Germline CDR1 and CDR2: DFQATT and SNEGSKA (reference sequence). The CDR3 is CSASADDYGYTF. CDR3 DNA: TGCAGTGCTAGTGCAGACGACTATGGCTACACCTTC.

The chain recombines TRBV14 with TRBJ2-7; 8 positions match TRBD2. After removal of 3 bases from V and 4 bases from J, the junction contained 8 bases not matched to a gene. The germline V gene has CDR1 SGHDN and CDR2 FVKESK. This CDR3 spans 15 amino acids. The CDR3 DNA reads as TGTGCCAGCAGCCATAGAGCGGGAGTAGCTTACGAGCAGTACTTC. It translates to CASSHRAGVAYEQYF.

The sample holds a few counts of this clone. The chain recombines TRBV5-5 with TRBJ1-5; D not resolved. CDR1 and CDR2 (germline): SGHKS, YYEKEE (reference sequence). Trimming left V 4 bases short and J 2 bases short, with 16 bases between. The CDR3 is 16 residues long. The CDR3 coding sequence is TGTGCCAGCAGCGTCGACGGGCGCGGTGGCAATCAGCCCCAGCATTTT. Residues: CASSVDGRGGNQPQHF. Variable domain in full (rest from reference TRBV5-5 and TRBJ1-5): DAGVTQSPTHLIKTRGQQVTLRCSPISGHKSVSWYQQVLGQGPQFIFQYYEKEERGRGNFPDRFSARQFPNYSSELNVNALLLGDSALYLCASSVDGRGGNQPQHFGDGTRLSIL.

The CDR3 sequence is CASSPAGPHGYTF. In DNA, the CDR3 is TGTGCCAGCAGCCCTGCGGGCCCTCATGGCTACACCTTC. This sequence joins TRBV12-3 or TRBV12-4 and TRBJ1-2; D not resolved. This CDR3 is built from 13 residues. V was clipped by 6 bases and J by 6 bases, with 14 bases between them.

The CDR3 here is CASLGGSSYNEQFF. The CDR3 DNA follows: TGTGCCAGCTTGGGGGGAAGCTCCTACAATGAGCAGTTCTTC. V gene TRBV6-5 combines with J gene TRBJ2-1, with D maybe TRBD2 (6 bases). Germline loops: CDR1 MNHEY, CDR2 SVGAGI. CDR3 size: 14 residues. V was trimmed by 8 bases and J by 0 bases, leaving 11 bases between them.

The chain combines TRBV6-5 with TRBJ1-1; no clear D. V dropped 3 bases and J dropped 1 base, with 9 bases sitting between them. This CDR3 has 14 residues. Germline CDR1 and CDR2: MNHEY and SVGAGI. CDR3 sequence: CASSYRLGNTEAFF. The DNA for the CDR3 is TGTGCCAGCAGTTATCGACTCGGGAACACTGAAGCTTTCTTT.

The chain has TRBV19 and TRBJ1-1; 7 bases line up with TRBD1. The CDR3 consists of 15 residues. After removal of 9 bases from V and 2 bases from J, the junction contained 12 bases not matched to a gene. Germline values: CDR1 LNHDA, CDR2 SQIVND (reference sequence). CDR3 nucleotides: TGTGCCAGCACCGACAGGGTGGTACAAAACACTGAAGCTTTCTTT. It specifies CASTDRVVQNTEAFF.

The CDR3 nucleotides are TGTGCCAGCAGTCCCAGGGGTGCGTCTGGAAACACCATATATTTT. Its protein is CASSPRGASGNTIYF. V usage is TRBV6-5 and J usage is TRBJ1-3; tentatively, D is TRBD1 (6 bases). From germline, CDR1 is MNHEY and CDR2 SVGAGI. V lost 5 bases and J 1 base, leaving 12 bases between the germline ends. The CDR3 is made up of 15 amino acids.

This clone was observed a single time. This chain joins TRBV6-4 and TRBJ2-5; 10 bases map to TRBD1. V lost 2 bases, J lost 5 bases, and 8 bases stayed unmatched. CDR1 is MRHNA and CDR2 is SNTAGT in the germline V gene. The length of the CDR3 is 16 residues. This CDR3 reads CASSDEDRGPRETQYF. The CDR3 DNA sequence: TGTGCCAGCAGTGACGAAGACAGGGGGCCCAGGGAGACCCAGTACTTC.

This clone was seen more than once but under ten times. The chain carries TRBV6-6 and TRBJ1-1; D gene uncertain. This CDR3 region has 13 residues. The germline V gene encodes CDR1 MNHNY and CDR2 SVGAGI (reference sequence). The V end was cut by 2 bases, the J end by 4 bases, with 8 bases between. The CDR3: CASSYLGITEAFF. CDR3 DNA: TGTGCCAGCAGTTACCTGGGTATCACTGAAGCTTTCTTT.

The chain employs TRBV19 and TRBJ1-6, with 7 bases that match TRBD1. Germline values: CDR1 LNHDA, CDR2 SQIVND (reference sequence). With 8 bases clipped from V and 4 bases from J, the junction kept 8 bases outside the gene matches. This CDR3 contains 15 residues. CDR3 sequence (DNA): TGTGCCAGTTGGGGACAGAGTACTTATAATTCACCCCTCCACTTT. This translates into CASWGQSTYNSPLHF.

This clone was observed a few times. The V call is TRBV5-5, the J call TRBJ1-4; a possible D gene is TRBD1 (5 bases). Germline-derived CDR1 and CDR2 are SGHKS and YYEKEE (reference sequence). The CDR3 has 16 amino acids. With 4 bases removed from V and 0 bases from J, the gap between germline ends came to 13 bases. CDR3 sequence reads: CASSQGTVATNEKLFF. The CDR3 region has the DNA TGTGCCAGCAGCCAAGGGACCGTTGCAACTAATGAAAAACTGTTTTTT.

This clone was counted between two and nine times. The gene calls are TRBV6-1 and TRBJ1-1, with D unresolved. Germline V gene lookup returns CDR1 MNHNS and CDR2 SASEGT. The V gene lost 3 bases and the J gene lost 4 bases, with 12 bases spanning the gap. This CDR3 has 14 amino acids. The CDR3 region is CASSELGMGTEAFF. Here the CDR3 DNA reads TGTGCCAGCAGTGAGCTGGGGATGGGCACTGAAGCTTTCTTT.

This clone was observed once. The chain has TRBV5-1 and TRBJ1-3; a possible D gene is TRBD1 (5 bases). CDR1 and CDR2 from the germline V gene are SGHRS and YFSETQ. V lost 4 bases, J lost 3 bases, and 17 bases lay in between. The CDR3 spans 16 residues. The CDR3 is CASSPTEGHGGNTIYF. The DNA of the CDR3 is TGCGCCAGCAGCCCGACGGAGGGGCATGGTGGAAACACCATATATTTT. Full variable domain (rest looked up from reference TRBV5-1 and TRBJ1-3): KAGVTQTPRYLIKTRGQQVTLSCSPISGHRSVSWYQQTPGQGLQFLFEYFSETQRNKGNFPGRFSGRQFSNSRSEMNVSTLELGDSALYLCASSPTEGHGGNTIYFGEGSWLTVV.

The chain uses TRBV13 and TRBJ2-5; TRBD1 or TRBD2 may be the D gene (6 bases each). Trimming removed 0 bases from V and 2 bases from J, with 10 bases in between. This CDR3 spans 15 amino acids. Germline V CDR1 and CDR2: PRHDT, FYEKMQ (reference sequence). The CDR3 protein is CASSLGGGLQETQYF. CDR3 coding DNA: TGTGCCAGCAGCTTAGGAGGGGGGCTTCAAGAGACCCAGTACTTC.

V is TRBV14 and J is TRBJ2-6, with D hard to call. V was clipped by 1 base and J by 2 bases, with 6 bases between them. This CDR3 spans 15 amino acids. The germline V gene has CDR1 SGHDN and CDR2 FVKESK. The CDR3 here is CASSQVLAGANVLTF. In DNA, the CDR3 is TGTGCCAGCAGCCAAGTATTGGCTGGGGCCAACGTCCTGACTTTC. Full variable domain (remainder filled in from reference TRBV14 and TRBJ2-6): EAGVTQFPSHSVIEKGQTVTLRCDPISGHDNLYWYRRVMGKEIKFLLHFVKESKQDESGMPNNRFLAERTGGTYSTLKVQPAELEDSGVYFCASSQVLAGANVLTFGAGSRLTVL.

The rearrangement links TRBV19 to TRBJ2-1; 7 bases are shared with TRBD2. The ends lost 5 bases at V and 4 bases at J; junction bases unmatched: 8. This CDR3 region has 15 residues. The germline gives CDR1 LNHDA, CDR2 SQIVND (reference sequence). The CDR3 loop is CASSAPLRGYNEQFF. The CDR3 coding sequence is TGTGCCAGTAGTGCCCCTTTGCGGGGGTACAATGAGCAGTTCTTC.

The V call is TRBV6-5, the J call TRBJ1-1; D is perhaps TRBD1 (5 bases). The CDR3 consists of 14 residues. V lost 6 bases and J lost 5, with 16 bases in between. Germline values: CDR1 MNHEY, CDR2 SVGAGI. CDR3 in amino acids: CASRRGTAGTEAFF. CDR3 nucleotides: TGTGCCAGCAGACGAGGGACGGCTGGAACTGAAGCTTTCTTT.